This is a list of T cell receptor beta chains from one sample in a study of T-cell reconstitution after alpha-beta-depleted transplantation in children. TCRdb ran MiXCR on the PCR reads and lists one entry per CDR3 protein. The repertoire holds almost 500,000 distinct CDR3 sequences, with approximately 13% as singletons. The sequences come from PBMCs from the stem cell graft donor, collected from the stem cell graft. The receptors were sampled from a human donor who donated a stem cell graft to a child with combined immunodeficiency. The CDR3 runs from the conserved cysteine through the conserved F or W. The D gene is left open where the match is weak. Clone size, where shown, is once, few, many, or a class for clones that have expanded.

j_call d_call clone_size v_call cdr3_aa cdr3_nt
TRBJ2-5 NA NA TRBV3-1 CASQRAAETQYF TGTGCCAGCCAAAGAGCGGCAGAGACCCAGTACTTC
TRBJ2-2 TRBD2 few TRBV3-1 CASRKTSSGRTNTGELFF TGTGCCAGCAGAAAGACGAGTAGCGGGAGGACGAACACCGGGGAGCTGTTTTTT
TRBJ2-4 NA NA TRBV6-4 CASSDASGTIQYF TGTGCCAGCAGTGACGCGTCTGGTACCATTCAGTACTTC
TRBJ1-2 NA many TRBV6-5 CASIAGPYGYTF TGTGCCAGCATCGCAGGCCCCTATGGCTACACCTTC
TRBJ2-2 TRBD2 many TRBV28 CATTVTSASGELFF TGTGCCACCACCGTGACTAGCGCCTCCGGGGAGCTGTTTTTT
TRBJ2-1 TRBD2 few TRBV7-7 CASSPLAGAGGQFF TGTGCCAGCAGCCCACTAGCGGGAGCAGGGGGGCAGTTCTTC
TRBJ2-3 NA NA TRBV12-3/TRBV12-4 CASSGDEADTQYF TGTGCCAGCAGTGGGGACGAGGCAGATACGCAGTATTTT
TRBJ2-1 TRBD2 many TRBV12-3/TRBV12-4 CASTIAGTDNEQFF TGTGCCAGCACCATAGCGGGGACCGACAATGAGCAGTTCTTC
TRBJ2-3 NA NA TRBV25-1 CASSDRDQEADTQYF TGTGCCAGCAGTGACCGGGACCAGGAGGCAGATACGCAGTATTTT
TRBJ1-5 TRBD1 few TRBV27 CASRGQAVYSNQPQHF TGTGCCAGCAGAGGACAGGCCGTCTATAGCAATCAGCCCCAGCATTTT
TRBJ2-3 NA many TRBV24-1 CATSDRRDTQYF TGTGCCACCAGTGACCGCCGAGATACGCAGTATTTT
TRBJ2-7 TRBD1 few TRBV28 CASSLETGGDEQYF TGTGCCAGCAGTTTGGAGACAGGGGGCGACGAGCAGTACTTC
TRBJ2-1 NA few TRBV7-9 CASSLIQGVPNEQFF TGTGCCAGCAGCTTAATTCAAGGGGTACCCAATGAGCAGTTCTTC
TRBJ1-1 NA NA TRBV29-1 CSGHGGLNTEAFF TGCAGCGGACACGGGGGGCTCAACACTGAAGCTTTCTTT
TRBJ2-7 TRBD2 many TRBV25-1 CASRREGPSYEQYF TGTGCCAGCAGACGGGAGGGCCCTTCCTACGAGCAGTACTTC
TRBJ1-6 TRBD1 many TRBV7-2 CASSLSPTGSSSPLHF TGTGCCAGCAGCTTAAGTCCGACAGGGAGTAGTTCACCCCTCCACTTT
TRBJ2-5 NA few TRBV5-1 CASGAWETQYF TGCGCCAGCGGGGCTTGGGAGACCCAGTACTTC
TRBJ2-7 NA many TRBV29-1 CSVAQGYAWEQYF TGCAGCGTTGCGCAGGGCTACGCTTGGGAGCAGTACTTC
TRBJ2-4 NA few TRBV6-5 CASSYSTGNGKNIQYF TGTGCCAGCAGTTACTCGACCGGGAACGGTAAAAACATTCAGTACTTC
TRBJ2-3 TRBD1 many TRBV6-1 CATTGTGLDTQYF TGTGCCACCACCGGGACAGGCCTAGATACGCAGTATTTT
TRBJ2-7 NA many TRBV28 CASSSYRTLYEQYF TGTGCCAGCAGTTCGTACCGTACGCTCTACGAGCAGTACTTC
TRBJ2-1 NA few TRBV5-1 CASSEGRITVINEQFF TGCGCCAGCAGCGAAGGACGGATAACCGTGATTAATGAGCAGTTCTTC
TRBJ2-3 TRBD2 few TRBV7-2 CASSPPGPGGDTQYF TGTGCCAGCAGCCCGCCGGGCCCGGGAGGAGATACGCAGTATTTT
TRBJ2-1 NA many TRBV10-3 CAISESANSNEQFF TGTGCCATCAGTGAGTCAGCGAATAGCAATGAGCAGTTCTTC
TRBJ2-1 NA NA TRBV7-8 CASSLMQGGYEQFF TGTGCCAGCAGCTTAATGCAGGGTGGCTATGAGCAGTTCTTC
TRBJ2-7 TRBD2 NA TRBV5-1 CASSWGGSTISYEQYF TGCGCCAGCAGCTGGGGAGGGAGTACTATCTCCTACGAGCAGTACTTC